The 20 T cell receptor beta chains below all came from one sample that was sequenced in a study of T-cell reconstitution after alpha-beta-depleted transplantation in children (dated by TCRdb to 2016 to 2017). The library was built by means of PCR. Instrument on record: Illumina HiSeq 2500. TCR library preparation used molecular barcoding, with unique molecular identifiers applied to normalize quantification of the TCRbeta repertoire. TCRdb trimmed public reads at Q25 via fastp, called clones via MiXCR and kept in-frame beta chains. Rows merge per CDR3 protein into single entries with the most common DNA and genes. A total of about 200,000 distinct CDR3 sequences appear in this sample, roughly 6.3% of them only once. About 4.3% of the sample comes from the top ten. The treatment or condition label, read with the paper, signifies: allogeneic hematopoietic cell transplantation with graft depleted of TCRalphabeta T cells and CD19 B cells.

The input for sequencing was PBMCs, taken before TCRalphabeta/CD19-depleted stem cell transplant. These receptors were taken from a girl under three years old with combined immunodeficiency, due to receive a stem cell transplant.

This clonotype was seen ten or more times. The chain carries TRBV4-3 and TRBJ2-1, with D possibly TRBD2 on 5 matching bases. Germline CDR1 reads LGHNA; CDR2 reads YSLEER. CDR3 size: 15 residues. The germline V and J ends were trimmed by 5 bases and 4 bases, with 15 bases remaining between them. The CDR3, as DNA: TGCGCCAGCAGCAAAGGACTGCCGGAGTACAATGAGCAGTTCTTC. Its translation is CASSKGLPEYNEQFF.

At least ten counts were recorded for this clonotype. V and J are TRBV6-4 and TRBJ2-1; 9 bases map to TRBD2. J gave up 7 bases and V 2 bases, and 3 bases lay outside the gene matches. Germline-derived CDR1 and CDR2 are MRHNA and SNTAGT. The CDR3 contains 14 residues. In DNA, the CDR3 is TGTGCCAGCAGTGACCTAGCGGGGACTAATGAGCAGTTCTTC. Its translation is CASSDLAGTNEQFF.

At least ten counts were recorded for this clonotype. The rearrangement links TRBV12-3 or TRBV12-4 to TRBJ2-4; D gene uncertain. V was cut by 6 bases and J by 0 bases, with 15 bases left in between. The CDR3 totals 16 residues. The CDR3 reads CASSRGPPPAKNIQYF. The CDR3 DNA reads TGTGCCAGCAGCCGTGGGCCACCCCCAGCCAAAAACATTCAGTACTTC.

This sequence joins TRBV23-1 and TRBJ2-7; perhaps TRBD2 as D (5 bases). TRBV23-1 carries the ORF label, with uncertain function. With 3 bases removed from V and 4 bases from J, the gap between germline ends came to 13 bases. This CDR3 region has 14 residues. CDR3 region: CASSHTSSAYEQYF. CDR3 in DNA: TGCGCCAGCAGTCACACTAGTTCCGCTTACGAGCAGTACTTC.

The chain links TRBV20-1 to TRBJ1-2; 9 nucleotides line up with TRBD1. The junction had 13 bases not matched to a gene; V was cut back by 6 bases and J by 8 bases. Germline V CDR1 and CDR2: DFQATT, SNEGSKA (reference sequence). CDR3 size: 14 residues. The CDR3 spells CSAPPGTGLGGYTF. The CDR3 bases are TGCAGTGCCCCCCCCGGGACAGGGTTGGGGGGCTACACCTTC.

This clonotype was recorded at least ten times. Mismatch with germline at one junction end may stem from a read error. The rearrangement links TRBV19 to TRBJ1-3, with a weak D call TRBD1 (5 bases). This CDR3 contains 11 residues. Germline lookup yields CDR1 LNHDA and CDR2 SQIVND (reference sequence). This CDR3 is CASSSGLLLIF. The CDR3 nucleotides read TGTGCCAGTAGTTCGGGACTGCTACTCATCTTT. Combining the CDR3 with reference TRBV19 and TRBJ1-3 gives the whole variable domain DGGITQSPKYLFRKEGQNVTLSCEQNLNHDAMYWYRQDPGQGLRLIYYSQIVNDFQKGDIAEGYSVSREKKESFPLTVTSAQKNPTAFYLCASSSGLLLIFGEGSWLTVV.

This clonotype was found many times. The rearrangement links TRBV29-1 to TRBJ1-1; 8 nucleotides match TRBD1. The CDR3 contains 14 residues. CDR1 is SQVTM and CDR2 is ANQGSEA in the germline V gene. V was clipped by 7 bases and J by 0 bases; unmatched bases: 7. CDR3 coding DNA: TGCAGCGGGGACAGGAAGGGCATGAACACTGAAGCTTTCTTT. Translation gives CSGDRKGMNTEAFF.

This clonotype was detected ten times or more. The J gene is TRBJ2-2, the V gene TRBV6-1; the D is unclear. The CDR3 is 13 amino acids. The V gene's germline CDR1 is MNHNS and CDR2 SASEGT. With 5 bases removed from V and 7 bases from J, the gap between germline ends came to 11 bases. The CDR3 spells CASSPLEVGELFF. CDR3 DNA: TGTGCCAGCAGTCCCTTAGAGGTCGGGGAGCTGTTTTTT.

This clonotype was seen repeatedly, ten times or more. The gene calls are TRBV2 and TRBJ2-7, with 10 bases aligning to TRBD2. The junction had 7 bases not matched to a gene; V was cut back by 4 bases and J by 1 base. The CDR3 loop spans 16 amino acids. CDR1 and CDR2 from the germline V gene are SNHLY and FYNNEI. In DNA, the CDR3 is TGTGCCAGCAGTGTTAAACTAGCGGGGAAATCCTACGAGCAGTACTTC. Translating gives CASSVKLAGKSYEQYF.

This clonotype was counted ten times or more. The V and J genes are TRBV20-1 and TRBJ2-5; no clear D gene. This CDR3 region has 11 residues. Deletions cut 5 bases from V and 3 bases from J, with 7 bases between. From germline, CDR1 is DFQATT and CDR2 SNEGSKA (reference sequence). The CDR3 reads CSASSKETQYF. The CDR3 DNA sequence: TGCAGTGCTTCCAGTAAAGAGACCCAGTACTTC.

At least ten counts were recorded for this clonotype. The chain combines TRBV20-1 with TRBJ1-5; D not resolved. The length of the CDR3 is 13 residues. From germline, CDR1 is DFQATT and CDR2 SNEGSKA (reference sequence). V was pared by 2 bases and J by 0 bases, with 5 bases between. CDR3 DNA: TGCAGTGCTAGACCCCTTAGCAATCAGCCCCAGCATTTT. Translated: CSARPLSNQPQHF.

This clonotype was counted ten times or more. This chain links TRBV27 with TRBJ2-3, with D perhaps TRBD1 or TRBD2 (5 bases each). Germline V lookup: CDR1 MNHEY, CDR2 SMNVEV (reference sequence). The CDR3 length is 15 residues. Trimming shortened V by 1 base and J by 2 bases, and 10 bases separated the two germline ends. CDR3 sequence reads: CASSLWDGYTDTQYF. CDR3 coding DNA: TGTGCCAGCAGTTTATGGGACGGGTACACAGATACGCAGTATTTT.

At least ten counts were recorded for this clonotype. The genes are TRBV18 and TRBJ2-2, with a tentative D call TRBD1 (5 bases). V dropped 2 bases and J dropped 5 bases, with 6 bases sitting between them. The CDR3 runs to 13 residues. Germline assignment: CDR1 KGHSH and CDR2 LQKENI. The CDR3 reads CASSPAGTGELFF. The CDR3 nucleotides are TGTGCCAGCTCACCAGCAGGGACCGGGGAGCTGTTTTTT.

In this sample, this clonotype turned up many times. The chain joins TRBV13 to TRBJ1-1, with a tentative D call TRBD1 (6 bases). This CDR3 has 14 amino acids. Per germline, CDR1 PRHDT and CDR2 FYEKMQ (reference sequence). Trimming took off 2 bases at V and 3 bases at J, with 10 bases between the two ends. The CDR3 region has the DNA TGTGCCAGCAGCTTACGGGGGGCGGACACTGAAGCTTTCTTT. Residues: CASSLRGADTEAFF.

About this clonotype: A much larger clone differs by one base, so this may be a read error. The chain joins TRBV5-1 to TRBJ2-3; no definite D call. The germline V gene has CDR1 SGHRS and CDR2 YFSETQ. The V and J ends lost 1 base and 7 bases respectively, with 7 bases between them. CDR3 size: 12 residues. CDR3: CASSLIGYTQYF. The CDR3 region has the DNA TGCGCCAGCAGCTTGATAGGATATACGCAGTATTTT. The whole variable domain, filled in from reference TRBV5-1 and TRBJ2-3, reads KAGVTQTPRYLIKTRGQQVTLSCSPISGHRSVSWYQQTPGQGLQFLFEYFSETQRNKGNFPGRFSGRQFSNSRSEMNVSTLELGDSALYLCASSLIGYTQYFGPGTRLTVL.

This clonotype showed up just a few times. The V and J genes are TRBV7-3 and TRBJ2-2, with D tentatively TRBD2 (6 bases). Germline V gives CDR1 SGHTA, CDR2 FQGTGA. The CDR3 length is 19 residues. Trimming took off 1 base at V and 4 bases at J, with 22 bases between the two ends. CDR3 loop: CASSLRAGLRAGSTGELFF. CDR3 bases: TGTGCCAGCAGCTTAAGGGCCGGCTTGCGAGCGGGTAGCACCGGGGAGCTGTTTTTT.

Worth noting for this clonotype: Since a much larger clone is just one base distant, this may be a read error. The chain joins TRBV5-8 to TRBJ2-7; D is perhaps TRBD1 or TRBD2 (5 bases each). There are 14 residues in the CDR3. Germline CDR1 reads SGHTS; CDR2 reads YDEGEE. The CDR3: CASSLGGTTYEHYF. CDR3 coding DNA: TGTGCCAGCAGCTTGGGGGGGACCACCTACGAGCATTACTTC.

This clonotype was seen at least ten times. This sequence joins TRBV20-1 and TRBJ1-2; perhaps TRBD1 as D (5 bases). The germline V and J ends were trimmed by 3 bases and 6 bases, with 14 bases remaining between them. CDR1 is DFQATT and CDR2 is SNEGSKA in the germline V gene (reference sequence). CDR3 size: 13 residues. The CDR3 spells CSASRVGGDGYTF. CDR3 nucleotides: TGCAGTGCTAGCAGGGTGGGTGGTGATGGCTACACCTTC.

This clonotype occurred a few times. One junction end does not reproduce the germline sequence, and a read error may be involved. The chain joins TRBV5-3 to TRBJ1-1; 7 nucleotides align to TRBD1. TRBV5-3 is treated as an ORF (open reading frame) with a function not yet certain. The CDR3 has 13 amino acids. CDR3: CVRSWDRNTEAFF. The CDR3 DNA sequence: TGTGTCAGAAGCTGGGACAGGAACACTGAAGCTTTCTTT.

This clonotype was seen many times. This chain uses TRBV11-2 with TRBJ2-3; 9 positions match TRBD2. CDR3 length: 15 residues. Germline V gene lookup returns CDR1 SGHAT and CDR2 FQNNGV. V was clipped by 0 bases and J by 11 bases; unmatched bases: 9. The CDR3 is CASSLDPIYSGGQYF. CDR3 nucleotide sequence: TGTGCCAGCAGCTTAGATCCTATTTATAGCGGGGGGCAGTATTTT.